The T cell receptor beta chain described here comes from a study of shared clonotypes between healthy human individuals. The V end was cut by 4 bases, the J end by 10 bases, with 8 bases between. This CDR3 region has 12 residues. Germline-derived CDR1 and CDR2 are MNHEY and SVGAGI. Using immunoSEQ multiplex PCR, the repertoire was profiled, and TCRdb retains in-frame clones only, with some absent. The table has about 2 million clones, 85% to 95% seen once; the top ten hold more than 0.1%. Sequencing used naive CD4+ T cells sorted from blood. Noted subset: CD45RA+ positively selected. The clonotype comes from a man aged 18 to 30 in good health. The chain is built from TRBV6-5 and TRBJ1-6, with D perhaps TRBD1 (6 bases). CDR3 protein: CASSSGDSPLHF. CDR3 in DNA: TGTGCCAGCAGTTCAGGGGACTCACCCCTCCACTTT.